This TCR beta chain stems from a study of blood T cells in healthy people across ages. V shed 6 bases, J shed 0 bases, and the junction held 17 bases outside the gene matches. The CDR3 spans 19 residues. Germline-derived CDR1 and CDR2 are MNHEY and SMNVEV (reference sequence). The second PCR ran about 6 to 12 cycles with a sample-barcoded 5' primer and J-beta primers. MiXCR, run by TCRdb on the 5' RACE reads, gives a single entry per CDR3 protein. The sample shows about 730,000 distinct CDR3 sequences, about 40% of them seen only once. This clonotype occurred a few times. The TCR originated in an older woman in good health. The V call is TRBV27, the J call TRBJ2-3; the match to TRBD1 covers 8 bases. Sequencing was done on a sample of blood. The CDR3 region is CASRSMTFADRASTDTQYF. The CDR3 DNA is TGTGCCAGCAGAAGCATGACGTTCGCGGACAGGGCTAGCACAGATACGCAGTATTTT.